These 4 T cell receptor beta chains came from one sample sequenced in a study of blood T cell repertoires in COVID-19. Data came from immunoSEQ multiplex PCR; TCRdb stores just in-frame clones and leaves some out. Of 250,000 to 300,000 clones in the sample, 90% are singletons; the top ten hold 0.95% to 1.2%. The sequenced material came from PBMCs or T cells enriched from blood (not recorded which). Receptors originate from a woman aged 30 to 39 who had recovered from COVID-19.

The chain uses TRBV19 and TRBJ1-1; 9 nucleotides agree with TRBD1. CDR1 and CDR2 (germline): LNHDA, SQIVND (reference sequence). Trimming took 5 bases from V and 6 from J; bases not matched to a gene: 13. The CDR3 runs 16 residues. Here the CDR3 DNA reads TGTGCCAGTAGTCAAGGACAGGGGATTTCTCTTCCTGAAGCTTTCTTT. Amino acids: CASSQGQGISLPEAFF. The full variable domain, completed using reference TRBV19 and TRBJ1-1, is DGGITQSPKYLFRKEGQNVTLSCEQNLNHDAMYWYRQDPGQGLRLIYYSQIVNDFQKGDIAEGYSVSREKKESFPLTVTSAQKNPTAFYLCASSQGQGISLPEAFFGQGTRLTVV.

This chain joins TRBV28 and TRBJ1-2, with D maybe TRBD1 (6 bases). V was shortened by 3 bases and J by 7 bases, with 6 bases between the two germline ends. Germline lookup yields CDR1 MDHEN and CDR2 SYDVKM. This CDR3 is built from 11 residues. The CDR3 bases are TGTGCCAGCAGTTTGGACAGTGGCTACACCTTC. Encoded protein: CASSLDSGYTF.

The chain is built from TRBV9 and TRBJ2-7; D may be TRBD2 (6 bases). The CDR3 length is 18 residues. V shed 0 bases and J shed 3 bases, with 22 bases lying between them. The V gene's germline CDR1 is SGDLS and CDR2 YYNGEE. As DNA, the CDR3 is TGTGCCAGCAGCGTAGGTCGAGACATTGGACCGGGGGTCTACGAGCAGTACTTC. Its translation is CASSVGRDIGPGVYEQYF.

The V gene is TRBV27, the J gene TRBJ1-1; 8 nucleotides agree with TRBD1. V shed 8 bases, J shed 5 bases, and the junction held 4 bases outside the gene matches. Germline V gene lookup returns CDR1 MNHEY and CDR2 SMNVEV (reference sequence). The CDR3 is 12 residues long. The CDR3 coding sequence is TGTGCCAGCGGACAGGGTGGGACTGAAGCTTTCTTT. Translated, it gives CASGQGGTEAFF.